This T cell receptor (beta chain) originates from a study of CD8+ T cells in alopecia areata. It was cDNA, reverse transcribed from extracted RNA, that served as the sequencing template. This table comes from immunoSEQ multiplex PCR, and its TCRdb copy is limited to in-frame clones, with some not included. Of some 180,000 clones listed, roughly 56% are singletons. This clone appeared a few times. Its antigen is undetermined. The length of the CDR3 is 14 residues. CDR1 and CDR2 from the germline V gene are SEHNR and FQNEAQ (reference sequence). The V segment lost 5 bases and the J segment 5 bases; nucleotides outside the gene matches: 7. Findings of the study overall: Lesional scalp exceeded normal scalp in clonality, especially in alopecia totalis/universalis. Although TCR sharing was seen in mice, sharing across patients was less clear, possibly for HLA-related reasons.

The TCR sequence derives from a human donor in good health. The sequencing sample was made of CD8+ T cells sorted from blood. This chain joins TRBV7-9 and TRBJ1-1, with 8 positions matching TRBD1. For the CDR3, the DNA is TGTGCCAGCAGCCCTCGGACAGGGTCAACTGAAGCTTTCTTT. Translated, it gives CASSPRTGSTEAFF.